This T cell receptor (beta chain) was retrieved from a study of identifying expanded T cells in peripheral blood. V lost 3 bases to trimming and J lost 1 base, with 16 bases between them. Germline-derived CDR1 and CDR2 are SGHNT and YENEEA. There are 16 residues in the CDR3. Sequenced by immunoSEQ multiplex PCR; TCRdb stores in-frame clones only, minus some. The sample holds about 86,000 clones, over 75% seen once. J is TRBJ2-7 and V is TRBV11-3; a possible D gene is TRBD2 (5 bases). The receptor comes from a person between 18 and 75 years old in good health. Sequences were obtained from blood. The CDR3 sequence: CASSFFEGSGSYEQYF. CDR3 in DNA: TGTGCCAGCAGCTTTTTCGAAGGAAGCGGATCCTACGAGCAGTACTTC.